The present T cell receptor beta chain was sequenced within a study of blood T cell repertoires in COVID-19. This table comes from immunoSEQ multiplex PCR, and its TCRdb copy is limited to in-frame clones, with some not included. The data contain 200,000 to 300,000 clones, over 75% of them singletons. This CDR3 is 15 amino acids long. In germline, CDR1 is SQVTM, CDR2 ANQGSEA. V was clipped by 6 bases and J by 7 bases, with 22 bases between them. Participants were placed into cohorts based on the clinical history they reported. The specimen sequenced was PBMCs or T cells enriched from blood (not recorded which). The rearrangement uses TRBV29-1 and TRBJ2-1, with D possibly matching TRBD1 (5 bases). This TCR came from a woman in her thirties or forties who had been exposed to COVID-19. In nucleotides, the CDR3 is TGCAGCGTCCGAGCCTCGCAGGGCCCAGTGAATGAGCAGTTCTTC. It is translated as CSVRASQGPVNEQFF.